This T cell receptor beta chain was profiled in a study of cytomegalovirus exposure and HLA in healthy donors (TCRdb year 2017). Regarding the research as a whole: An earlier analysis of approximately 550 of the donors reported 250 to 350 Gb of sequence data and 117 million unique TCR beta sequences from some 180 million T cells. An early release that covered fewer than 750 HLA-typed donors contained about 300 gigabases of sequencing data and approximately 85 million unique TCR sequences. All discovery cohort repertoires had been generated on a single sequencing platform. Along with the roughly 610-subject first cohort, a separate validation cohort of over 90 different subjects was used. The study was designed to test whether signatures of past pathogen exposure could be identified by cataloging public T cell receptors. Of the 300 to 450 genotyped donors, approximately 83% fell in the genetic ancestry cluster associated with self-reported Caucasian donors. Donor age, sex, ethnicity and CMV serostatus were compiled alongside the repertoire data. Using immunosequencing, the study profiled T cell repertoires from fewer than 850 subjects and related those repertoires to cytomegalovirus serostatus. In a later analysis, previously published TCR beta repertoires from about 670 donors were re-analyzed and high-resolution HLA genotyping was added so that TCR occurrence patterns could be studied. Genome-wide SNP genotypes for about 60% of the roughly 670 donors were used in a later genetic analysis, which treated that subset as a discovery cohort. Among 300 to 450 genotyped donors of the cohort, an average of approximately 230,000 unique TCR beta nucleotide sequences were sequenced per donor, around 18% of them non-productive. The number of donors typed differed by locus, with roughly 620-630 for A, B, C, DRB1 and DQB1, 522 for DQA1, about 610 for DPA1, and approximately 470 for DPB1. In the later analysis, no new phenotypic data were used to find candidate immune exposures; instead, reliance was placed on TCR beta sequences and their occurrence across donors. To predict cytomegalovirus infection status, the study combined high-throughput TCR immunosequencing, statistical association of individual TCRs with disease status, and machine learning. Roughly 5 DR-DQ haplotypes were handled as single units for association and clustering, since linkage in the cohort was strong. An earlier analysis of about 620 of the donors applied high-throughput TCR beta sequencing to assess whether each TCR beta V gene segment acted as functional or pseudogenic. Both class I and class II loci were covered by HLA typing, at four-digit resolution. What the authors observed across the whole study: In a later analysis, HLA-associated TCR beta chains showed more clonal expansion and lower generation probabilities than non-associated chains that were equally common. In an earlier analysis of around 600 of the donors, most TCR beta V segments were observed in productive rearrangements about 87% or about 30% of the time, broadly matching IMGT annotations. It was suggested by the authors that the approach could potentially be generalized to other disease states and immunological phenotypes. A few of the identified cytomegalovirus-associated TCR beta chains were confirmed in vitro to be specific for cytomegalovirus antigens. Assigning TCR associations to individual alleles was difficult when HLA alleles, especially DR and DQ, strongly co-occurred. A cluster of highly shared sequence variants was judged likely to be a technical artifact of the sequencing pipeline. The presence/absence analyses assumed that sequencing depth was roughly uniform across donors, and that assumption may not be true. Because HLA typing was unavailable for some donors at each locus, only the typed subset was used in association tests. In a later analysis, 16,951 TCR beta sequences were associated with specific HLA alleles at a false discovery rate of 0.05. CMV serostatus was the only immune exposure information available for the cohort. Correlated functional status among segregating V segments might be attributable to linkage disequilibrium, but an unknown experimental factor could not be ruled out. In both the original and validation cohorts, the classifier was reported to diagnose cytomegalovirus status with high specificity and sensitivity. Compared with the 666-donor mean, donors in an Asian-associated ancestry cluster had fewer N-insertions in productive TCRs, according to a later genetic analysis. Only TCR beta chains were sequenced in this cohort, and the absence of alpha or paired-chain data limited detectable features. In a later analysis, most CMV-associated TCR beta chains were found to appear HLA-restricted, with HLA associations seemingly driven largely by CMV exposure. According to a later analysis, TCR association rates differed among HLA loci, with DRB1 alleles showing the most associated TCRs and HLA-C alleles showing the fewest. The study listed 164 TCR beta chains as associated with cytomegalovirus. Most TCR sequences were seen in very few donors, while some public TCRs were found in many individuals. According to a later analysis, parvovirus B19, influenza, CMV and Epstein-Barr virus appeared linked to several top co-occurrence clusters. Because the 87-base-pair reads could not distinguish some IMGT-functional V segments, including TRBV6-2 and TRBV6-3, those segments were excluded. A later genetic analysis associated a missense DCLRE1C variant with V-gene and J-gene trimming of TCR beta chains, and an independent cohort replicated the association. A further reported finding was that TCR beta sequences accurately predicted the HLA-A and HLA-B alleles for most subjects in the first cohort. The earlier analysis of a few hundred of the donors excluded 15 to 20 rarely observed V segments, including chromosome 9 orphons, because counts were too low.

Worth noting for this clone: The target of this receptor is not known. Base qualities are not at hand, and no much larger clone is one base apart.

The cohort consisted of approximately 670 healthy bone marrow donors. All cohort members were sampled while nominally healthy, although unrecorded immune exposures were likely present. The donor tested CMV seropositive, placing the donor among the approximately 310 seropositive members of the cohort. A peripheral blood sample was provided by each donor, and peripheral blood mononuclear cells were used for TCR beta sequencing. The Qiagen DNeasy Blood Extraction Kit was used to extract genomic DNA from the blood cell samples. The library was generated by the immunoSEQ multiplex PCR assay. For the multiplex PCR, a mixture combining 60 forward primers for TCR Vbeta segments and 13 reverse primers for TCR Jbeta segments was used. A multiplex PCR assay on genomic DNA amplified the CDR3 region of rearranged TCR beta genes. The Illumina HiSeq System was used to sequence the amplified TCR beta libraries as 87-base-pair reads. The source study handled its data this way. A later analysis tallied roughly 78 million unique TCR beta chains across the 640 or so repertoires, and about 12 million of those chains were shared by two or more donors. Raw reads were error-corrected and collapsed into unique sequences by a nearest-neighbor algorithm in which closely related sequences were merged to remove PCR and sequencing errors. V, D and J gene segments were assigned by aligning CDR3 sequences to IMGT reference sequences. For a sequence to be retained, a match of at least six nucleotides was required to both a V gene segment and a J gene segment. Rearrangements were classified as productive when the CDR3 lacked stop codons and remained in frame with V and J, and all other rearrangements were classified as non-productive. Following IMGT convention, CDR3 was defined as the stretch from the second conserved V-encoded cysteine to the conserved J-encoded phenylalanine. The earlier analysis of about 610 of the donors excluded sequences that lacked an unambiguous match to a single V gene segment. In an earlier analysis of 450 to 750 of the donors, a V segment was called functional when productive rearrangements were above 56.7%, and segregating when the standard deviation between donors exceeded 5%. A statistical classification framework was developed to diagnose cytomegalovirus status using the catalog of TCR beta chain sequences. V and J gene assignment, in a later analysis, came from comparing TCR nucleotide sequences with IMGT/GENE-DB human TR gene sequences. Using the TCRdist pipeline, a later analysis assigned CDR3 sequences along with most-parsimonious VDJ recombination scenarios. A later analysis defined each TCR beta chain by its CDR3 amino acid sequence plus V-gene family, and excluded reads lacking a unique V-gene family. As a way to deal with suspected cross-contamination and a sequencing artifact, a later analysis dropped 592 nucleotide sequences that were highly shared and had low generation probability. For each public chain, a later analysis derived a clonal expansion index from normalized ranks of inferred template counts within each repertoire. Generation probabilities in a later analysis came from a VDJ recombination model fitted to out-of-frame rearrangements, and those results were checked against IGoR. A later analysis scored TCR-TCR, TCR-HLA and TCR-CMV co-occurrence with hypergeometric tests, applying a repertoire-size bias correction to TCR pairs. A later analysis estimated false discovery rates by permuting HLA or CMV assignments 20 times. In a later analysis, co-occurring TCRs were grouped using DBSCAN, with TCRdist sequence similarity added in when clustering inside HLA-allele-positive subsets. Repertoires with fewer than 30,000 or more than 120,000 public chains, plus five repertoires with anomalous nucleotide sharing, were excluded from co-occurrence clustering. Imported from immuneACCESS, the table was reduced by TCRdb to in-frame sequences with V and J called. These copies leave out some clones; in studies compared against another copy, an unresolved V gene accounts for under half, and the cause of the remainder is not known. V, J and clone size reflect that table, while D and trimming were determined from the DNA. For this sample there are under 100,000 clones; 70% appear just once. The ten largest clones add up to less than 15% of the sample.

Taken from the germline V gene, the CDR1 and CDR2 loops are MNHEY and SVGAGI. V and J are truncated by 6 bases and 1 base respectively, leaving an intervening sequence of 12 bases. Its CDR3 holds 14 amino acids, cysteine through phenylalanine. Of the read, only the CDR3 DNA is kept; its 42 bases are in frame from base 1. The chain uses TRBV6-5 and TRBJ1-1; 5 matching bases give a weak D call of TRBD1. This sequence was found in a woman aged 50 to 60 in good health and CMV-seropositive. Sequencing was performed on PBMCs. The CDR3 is CASSPYGANTEAFF. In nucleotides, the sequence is TGTGCCAGCAGCCCCTATGGGGCGAACACTGAAGCTTTCTTT.